This is a list of T cell receptor beta chains from one sample in a study of T cell responses to AZD1222 COVID-19 vaccine. Generated by immunoSEQ multiplex PCR, the TCRdb table keeps only in-frame clones and is missing some. Among about 140,000 clones listed, about 89% were seen once. Here the sequenced sample was peripheral blood, taken 28 days after the second dose of the MenACWY control vaccine. Source of these receptors: an adult who received the MenACWY meningococcal vaccine as a control. Each CDR3 is given with its conserved first and last residue. Fields, in order: clone size, J gene, D gene, V gene, CDR3 protein, CDR3 DNA. D genes are given only for firm matches. Size is omitted from some rows. Given values are once, few, many or a class for expanded clones.

>-|TRBJ2-3|TRBD2|TRBV18
CASSPSLAGDTQYF
TGTGCCAGCTCACCATCACTAGCGGGAGATACGCAGTATTTT
>-|TRBJ1-4|-|TRBV27
CASTPGWGRNEKLFF
TGTGCCAGCACCCCGGGCTGGGGGCGGAACGAAAAACTGTTTTTT
>-|TRBJ2-1|-|TRBV7-2
CASSSYNQQGNEQFF
TGTGCCAGCAGCTCGTATAACCAACAGGGAAATGAGCAGTTCTTC
>-|TRBJ2-3|-|TRBV24-1
CATSDNTDTQYF
TGTGCCACCAGTGATAACACAGATACGCAGTATTTT
>once|TRBJ2-5|TRBD1|TRBV29-1
CSVDRGRETQYF
TGCAGCGTTGACAGGGGGCGGGAGACCCAGTACTTC
>few|TRBJ2-1|TRBD2|TRBV5-1
CASSLGGGAANEQFF
TGCGCCAGCAGCTTGGGCGGGGGGGCTGCCAATGAGCAGTTCTTC
>-|TRBJ2-3|TRBD1|TRBV28
CATSGTGLFADTQYF
TGTGCCACCTCCGGGACAGGGTTATTCGCAGATACGCAGTATTTT
>-|TRBJ2-3|TRBD2|TRBV7-6
CASSLATSGRGDTQYF
TGTGCCAGCAGCTTAGCGACTAGCGGGAGGGGCGATACGCAGTATTTT
>-|TRBJ1-5|TRBD1|TRBV28
CASSLSPTGGKGAGPNQPQHF
TGTGCCAGCAGTTTATCCCCGACAGGGGGCAAGGGAGCCGGGCCAAATCAGCCCCAGCATTTT
>once|TRBJ2-4|-|TRBV5-5
CASSSVLGVGGASGNIQYF
TGTGCCAGCAGCTCCGTCCTGGGTGTTGGCGGGGCGAGCGGAAACATTCAGTACTTC
>-|TRBJ1-2|-|TRBV18
CASSPAEGFNGYTF
TGTGCCAGCTCACCAGCAGAAGGGTTCAATGGCTACACCTTC
>-|TRBJ1-2|TRBD1|TRBV7-9
CASSPRDSYGYTF
TGTGCCAGCAGCCCCAGGGACAGCTATGGCTACACCTTC
>-|TRBJ2-5|-|TRBV7-2
CASSLRHQTQYF
TGTGCCAGCAGCTTAAGACATCAGACCCAGTACTTC
>-|TRBJ2-2|TRBD1|TRBV3-1/TRBV3-2
CASSQGTGNTGELFF
TGTGCCAGCAGCCAAGGGACAGGGAACACCGGGGAGCTGTTTTTT
>-|TRBJ1-1|-|TRBV7-2
CASSGGRLNTEAFF
TGTGCCAGCAGCGGGGGACGGTTGAACACTGAAGCTTTCTTT
>once|TRBJ2-3|TRBD1|TRBV19
CASTRRTGATTDTQYF
TGTGCCAGTACCAGGCGGACAGGGGCCACCACAGATACGCAGTATTTT
>-|TRBJ1-1|-|TRBV5-1
CASSLEEGQSGEAFF
TGCGCCAGCAGCTTGGAAGAAGGACAGAGTGGGGAAGCTTTCTTT
>-|TRBJ2-7|TRBD1|TRBV27
CASSFKRQGTYEQYF
TGTGCCAGCAGTTTCAAAAGACAGGGGACCTACGAGCAGTACTTC
>-|TRBJ2-7|-|TRBV12-5
CASGLRDEQYF
TGTGCTAGTGGTTTGAGGGACGAGCAGTACTTC
>once|TRBJ1-1|TRBD1|TRBV7-2
CASSSRNYNRGTEAFF
TGTGCCAGCAGCTCCCGAAACTACAACAGGGGCACTGAAGCTTTCTTT
>once|TRBJ2-7|TRBD1|TRBV7-4
CASSSPGQGIGEQYF
TGTGCCAGCAGCTCCCCGGGACAGGGTATTGGCGAGCAGTACTTC
>-|TRBJ2-7|-|TRBV5-6
CASSLAQLEQYF
TGTGCCAGCAGCTTGGCACAGCTCGAGCAGTACTTC
>-|TRBJ2-7|TRBD1|TRBV28
CASRTMRQGVSYEQYF
TGTGCCAGCAGGACTATGAGACAGGGGGTCTCCTACGAGCAGTACTTC
>-|TRBJ2-5|TRBD1|TRBV10-1
CASSDGTGNQETQYF
TGCGCCAGCAGTGACGGGACAGGGAACCAAGAGACCCAGTACTTC
>-|TRBJ2-1|TRBD2|TRBV27
CASSRSTSGSSEQFF
TGTGCCAGCAGCCGATCGACTAGCGGGAGTTCTGAGCAGTTCTTC
>once|TRBJ2-4|TRBD2|TRBV27
CASSLRGTTALAKNTQYF
TGTGCCAGCAGCCTACGAGGGACTACTGCGCTAGCCAAAAACACTCAGTACTTC
>-|TRBJ2-7|TRBD1|TRBV7-8
CASSRGQVTYEQYF
TGTGCCAGCAGCCGAGGACAGGTGACCTACGAGCAGTACTTC
>-|TRBJ2-5|-|TRBV6-2/TRBV6-3
CASSYGAGRLQETQYF
TGTGCCAGCAGTTACGGGGCAGGGAGGTTACAAGAGACCCAGTACTTC
>-|TRBJ2-2|TRBD1|TRBV3-1/TRBV3-2
CASSLQGQRIPPMSTGELFF
TGTGCCAGCAGCCTACAGGGACAGAGGATACCGCCTATGAGCACCGGGGAGCTGTTTTTT
>-|TRBJ2-1|TRBD1|TRBV24-1
CATGDRDRGFREQFF
TGTGCCACCGGCGACCGGGACAGGGGTTTTCGTGAGCAGTTCTTC
>once|TRBJ2-3|-|TRBV19
CASSISRVADTQYF
TGTGCCAGTAGTATTTCCAGGGTAGCAGATACGCAGTATTTT
>-|TRBJ1-1|-|TRBV5-1
CASSLDGRGFGNTEAFF
TGCGCCAGCAGCTTGGATGGCAGGGGTTTCGGGAACACTGAAGCTTTCTTT
>-|TRBJ2-7|-|TRBV6-6
CASSYSSRGASYEQYF
TGTGCCAGCAGTTACTCTTCCCGGGGAGCCTCCTACGAGCAGTACTTC
>-|TRBJ1-1|-|TRBV25-1
CASRPPGNTEAFF
TGTGCCAGCCGCCCCCCGGGGAACACTGAAGCTTTCTTT
>-|TRBJ1-4|-|TRBV2
CASSELARVGTNEKLFF
TGTGCCAGCAGTGAGTTGGCCAGGGTTGGAACTAATGAAAAACTGTTTTTT
>once|TRBJ2-3|-|TRBV7-3
CASSYGTSTDTQYF
TGTGCCAGCAGTTACGGAACTAGCACAGATACGCAGTATTTT
>-|TRBJ2-7|-|TRBV5-1
CASSLDLRSSSYEQYF
TGCGCCAGCAGCTTGGACTTGCGGAGCAGCTCCTACGAGCAGTACTTC
>-|TRBJ1-1|-|TRBV2
CASSEARGAEAFF
TGTGCCAGCAGTGAAGCAAGGGGGGCTGAAGCTTTCTTT
>-|TRBJ2-1|TRBD1|TRBV9
CASSPRDRGSRNEQFF
TGTGCCAGCAGCCCCCGGGACAGGGGGTCACGGAATGAGCAGTTCTTC
>-|TRBJ2-3|-|TRBV28
CASSLFTRTVTDTQYF
TGTGCCAGCAGTTTATTTACGCGGACAGTCACAGATACGCAGTATTTT
>-|TRBJ2-5|-|TRBV7-9
CASSLAETQYF
TGTGCCAGCAGCTTAGCGGAGACCCAGTACTTC
>-|TRBJ2-3|TRBD1|TRBV7-3
CASSPGTGRGTDTQYF
TGTGCCAGCAGCCCCGGGACAGGGAGGGGCACAGATACGCAGTATTTT
>-|TRBJ1-5|-|TRBV4-3
CASSQVSGYSNQPQHF
TGCGCCAGCAGCCAAGTCTCGGGTTATAGCAATCAGCCCCAGCATTTT
>-|TRBJ1-2|-|TRBV5-6
CASSLALGVAGYTF
TGTGCCAGCAGCTTGGCGTTGGGGGTTGCTGGCTACACCTTC
>-|TRBJ2-2|TRBD2|TRBV7-2
CASSSFWRGASGELFF
TGTGCCAGCAGCTCCTTTTGGCGGGGGGCTTCCGGGGAGCTGTTTTTT
>-|TRBJ1-1|-|TRBV2
CASIRNRNTEAFF
TGTGCCAGCATAAGAAACAGGAACACTGAAGCTTTCTTT
>-|TRBJ2-5|TRBD2|TRBV7-9
CASTKTTSGQETQYF
TGTGCCAGCACCAAAACGACTAGCGGCCAAGAGACCCAGTACTTC
>-|TRBJ2-3|-|TRBV28
CASDSTPGDTDTQYF
TGTGCCAGCGACTCGACTCCAGGAGACACAGATACGCAGTATTTT
>once|TRBJ2-5|-|TRBV19
CASSISTLVETQYF
TGTGCCAGTAGTATATCCACGCTGGTAGAGACCCAGTACTTC
>-|TRBJ1-3|-|TRBV28
CASSLSSDSGNTIYF
TGTGCCAGCAGTTTATCTTCAGATTCTGGAAACACCATATATTTT
>-|TRBJ2-5|-|TRBV2
CASSEDAGTQYF
TGTGCCAGCAGTGAAGACGCGGGAACCCAGTACTTC
>-|TRBJ1-1|-|TRBV5-1
CASSLEQHTEAFF
TGCGCCAGCAGCTTGGAACAGCACACTGAAGCTTTCTTT
>-|TRBJ2-3|-|TRBV28
CASSYPHPKYF
TGTGCCAGCAGTTACCCCCATCCTAAGTATTTT
>-|TRBJ2-7|-|TRBV6-5
CASSLDQLREQYF
TGTGCCAGCAGCCTGGACCAATTACGTGAGCAGTACTTC
>-|TRBJ2-3|-|TRBV10-3
CAISESPQGNTDTQYF
TGTGCCATCAGTGAGTCGCCGCAGGGAAACACAGATACGCAGTATTTT
>-|TRBJ2-5|-|TRBV5-1
CASSPGQYQETQYF
TGCGCCAGCAGCCCGGGCCAGTACCAAGAGACCCAGTACTTC
>-|TRBJ2-2|TRBD1|TRBV3-1/TRBV3-2
CASSRTGGGSGTGELFF
TGTGCCAGCAGCCGGACAGGGGGCGGGAGCGGTACCGGGGAGCTGTTTTTT
>-|TRBJ1-5|-|TRBV2
CASTISQGGVDNQPQHF
TGTGCCAGCACCATCTCCCAGGGAGGTGTCGACAATCAGCCCCAGCATTTT
>-|TRBJ2-3|-|TRBV7-9
CASSQPPGWTQYF
TGTGCCAGCAGCCAACCCCCAGGGTGGACGCAGTATTTT
>-|TRBJ1-2|-|TRBV4-3
CASSQTIANYGYTF
TGCGCCAGCAGCCAAACCATCGCTAACTATGGCTACACCTTC